This T cell receptor (beta chain) comes out of a study of T cell repertoires in cytomegalovirus infection. Study results and limitations: Carriers of CMV and the relevant HLA type were discriminated by public TCR beta frequency.

TCRdb re-called the reads with MiXCR, one entry per CDR3 protein. The sample includes under 850,000 distinct CDR3 sequences, 35% to 45% of them seen just once. The CDR3 extends over 15 amino acids. Between the trimmed V and J ends, which lost 3 bases and 5 bases, there was a span of 15 bases. The germline V gene encodes CDR1 MDHEN and CDR2 SYDVKM. A few counts support this clonotype. Antigen specificity is unknown. The sequencing input was PBMCs. The TCR sequence derives from a human donor in good health (CMV status not recorded). Some clones in this sample may be carry-over from other donors' samples. The chain is built from TRBV28 and TRBJ2-3, with a weak D call TRBD2 (6 bases). Here the CDR3 reads CASSFLGGSGDTQYF. The CDR3 DNA reads as TGTGCCAGCAGTTTTCTGGGAGGCTCGGGAGATACGCAGTATTTT.